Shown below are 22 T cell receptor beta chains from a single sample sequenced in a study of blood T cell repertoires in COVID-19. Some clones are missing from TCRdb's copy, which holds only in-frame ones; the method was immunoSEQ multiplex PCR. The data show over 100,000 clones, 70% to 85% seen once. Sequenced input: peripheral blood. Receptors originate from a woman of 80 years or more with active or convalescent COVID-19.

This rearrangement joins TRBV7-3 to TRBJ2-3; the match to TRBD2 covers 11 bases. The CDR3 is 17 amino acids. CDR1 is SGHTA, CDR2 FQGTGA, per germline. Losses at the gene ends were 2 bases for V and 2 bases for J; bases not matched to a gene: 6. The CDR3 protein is CASSLLPSGRFTDTQYF. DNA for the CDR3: TGTGCCAGCAGCTTACTCCCTAGCGGGAGGTTCACAGATACGCAGTATTTT.

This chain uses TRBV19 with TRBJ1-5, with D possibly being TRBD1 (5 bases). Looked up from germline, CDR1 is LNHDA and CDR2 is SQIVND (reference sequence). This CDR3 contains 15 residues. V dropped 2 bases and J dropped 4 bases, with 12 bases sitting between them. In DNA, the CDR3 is TGTGCCAGTAGTATAATGGGGCAGAAGAATCAGCCCCAGCATTTT. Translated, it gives CASSIMGQKNQPQHF.

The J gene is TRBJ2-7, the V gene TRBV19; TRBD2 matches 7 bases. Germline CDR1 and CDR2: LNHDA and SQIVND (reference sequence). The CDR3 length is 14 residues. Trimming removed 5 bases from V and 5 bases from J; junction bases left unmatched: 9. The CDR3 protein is CASSPGGSGNEQYF. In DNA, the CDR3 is TGTGCCAGTAGTCCCGGGGGGAGTGGGAACGAGCAGTACTTC.

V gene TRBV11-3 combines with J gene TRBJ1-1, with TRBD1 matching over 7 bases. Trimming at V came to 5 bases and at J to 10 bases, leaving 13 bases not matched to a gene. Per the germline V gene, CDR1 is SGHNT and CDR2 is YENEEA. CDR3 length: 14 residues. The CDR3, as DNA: TGTGCCAGCAGCCCAAACCGGGACAGCCGAGGAGCTTTCTTT. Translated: CASSPNRDSRGAFF.

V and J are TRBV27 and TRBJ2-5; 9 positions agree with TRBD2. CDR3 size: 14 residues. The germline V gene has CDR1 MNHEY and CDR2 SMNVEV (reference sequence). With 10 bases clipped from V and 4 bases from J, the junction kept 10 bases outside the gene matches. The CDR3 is CATRFSGSGETQYF. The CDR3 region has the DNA TGTGCCACCCGGTTTAGCGGGAGTGGAGAGACCCAGTACTTC.

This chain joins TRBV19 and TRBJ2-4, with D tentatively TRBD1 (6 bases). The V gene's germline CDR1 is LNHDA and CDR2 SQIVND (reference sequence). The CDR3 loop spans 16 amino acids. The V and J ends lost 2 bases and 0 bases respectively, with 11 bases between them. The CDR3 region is CASSIIRGVAKNIQYF. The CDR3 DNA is TGTGCCAGTAGTATAATCAGGGGAGTAGCCAAAAACATTCAGTACTTC.

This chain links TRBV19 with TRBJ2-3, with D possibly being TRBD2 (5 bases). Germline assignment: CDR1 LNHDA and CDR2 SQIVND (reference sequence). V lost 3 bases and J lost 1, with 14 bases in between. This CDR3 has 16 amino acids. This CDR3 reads CASSMQMFGGTDTQYF. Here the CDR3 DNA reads TGTGCCAGTAGTATGCAAATGTTCGGGGGCACAGATACGCAGTATTTT.

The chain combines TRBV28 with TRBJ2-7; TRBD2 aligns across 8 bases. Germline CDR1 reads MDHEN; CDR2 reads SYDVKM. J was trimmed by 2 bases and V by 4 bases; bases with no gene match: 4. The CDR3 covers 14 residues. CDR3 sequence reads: CASSSTAGAYEQYF. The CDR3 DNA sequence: TGTGCCAGCAGTTCGACAGCGGGAGCCTACGAGCAGTACTTC.

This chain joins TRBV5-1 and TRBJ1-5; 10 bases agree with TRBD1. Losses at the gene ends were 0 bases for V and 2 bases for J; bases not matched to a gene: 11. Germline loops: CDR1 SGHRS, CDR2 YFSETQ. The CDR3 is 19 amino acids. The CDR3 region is CASSLGYTGTGAGNQPQHF. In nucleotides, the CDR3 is TGCGCCAGCAGCTTGGGGTACACCGGGACAGGGGCGGGCAATCAGCCCCAGCATTTT. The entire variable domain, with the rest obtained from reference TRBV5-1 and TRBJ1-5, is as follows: KAGVTQTPRYLIKTRGQQVTLSCSPISGHRSVSWYQQTPGQGLQFLFEYFSETQRNKGNFPGRFSGRQFSNSRSEMNVSTLELGDSALYLCASSLGYTGTGAGNQPQHFGDGTRLSIL.

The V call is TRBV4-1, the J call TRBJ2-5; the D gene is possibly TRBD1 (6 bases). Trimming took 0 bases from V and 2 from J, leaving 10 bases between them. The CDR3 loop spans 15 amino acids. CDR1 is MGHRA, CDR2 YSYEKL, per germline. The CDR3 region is CASSQERGRQETQYF. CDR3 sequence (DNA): TGCGCCAGCAGCCAAGAGAGGGGGAGACAAGAGACCCAGTACTTC.

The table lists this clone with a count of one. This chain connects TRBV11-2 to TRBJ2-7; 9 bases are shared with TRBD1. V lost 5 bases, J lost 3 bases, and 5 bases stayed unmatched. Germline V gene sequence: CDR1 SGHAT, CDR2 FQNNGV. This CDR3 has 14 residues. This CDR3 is CASSPGTGFYEQYF. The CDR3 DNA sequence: TGTGCCAGCAGCCCAGGGACAGGGTTCTACGAGCAGTACTTC.

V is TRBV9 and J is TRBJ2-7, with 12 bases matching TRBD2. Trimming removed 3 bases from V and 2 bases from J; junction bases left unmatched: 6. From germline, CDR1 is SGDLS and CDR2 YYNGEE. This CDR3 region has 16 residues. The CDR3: CASSAQLAGGPYEQYF. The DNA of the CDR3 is TGTGCCAGCAGCGCCCAACTAGCGGGAGGACCCTACGAGCAGTACTTC.

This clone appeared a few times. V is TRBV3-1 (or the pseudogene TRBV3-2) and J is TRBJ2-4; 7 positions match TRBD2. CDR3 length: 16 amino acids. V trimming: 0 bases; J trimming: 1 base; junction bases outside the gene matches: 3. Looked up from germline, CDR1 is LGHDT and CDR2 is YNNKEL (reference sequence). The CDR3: CASSQELGGAKNIQYF. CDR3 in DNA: TGTGCCAGCAGCCAAGAATTGGGGGGGGCCAAAAACATTCAGTACTTC.

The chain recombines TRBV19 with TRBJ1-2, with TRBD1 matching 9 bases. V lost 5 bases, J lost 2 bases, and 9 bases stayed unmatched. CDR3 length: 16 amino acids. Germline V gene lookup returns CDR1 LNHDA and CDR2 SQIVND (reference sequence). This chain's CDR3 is CASSSQGQGPNYGYTF. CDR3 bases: TGTGCCAGTAGTTCTCAAGGACAGGGGCCAAACTATGGCTACACCTTC.

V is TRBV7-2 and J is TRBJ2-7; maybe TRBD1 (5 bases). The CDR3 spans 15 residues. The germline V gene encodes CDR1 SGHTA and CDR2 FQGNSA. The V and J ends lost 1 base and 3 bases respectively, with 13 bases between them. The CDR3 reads CASSLEGVTGYEQYF. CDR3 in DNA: TGTGCCAGCAGCTTAGAAGGGGTCACAGGCTACGAGCAGTACTTC.

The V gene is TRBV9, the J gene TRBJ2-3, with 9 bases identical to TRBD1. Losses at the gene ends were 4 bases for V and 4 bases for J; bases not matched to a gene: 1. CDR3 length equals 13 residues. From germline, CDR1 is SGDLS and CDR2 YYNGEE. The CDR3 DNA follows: TGTGCCAGCAGCACAGGGGGCGCAGATACGCAGTATTTT. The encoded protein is CASSTGGADTQYF.

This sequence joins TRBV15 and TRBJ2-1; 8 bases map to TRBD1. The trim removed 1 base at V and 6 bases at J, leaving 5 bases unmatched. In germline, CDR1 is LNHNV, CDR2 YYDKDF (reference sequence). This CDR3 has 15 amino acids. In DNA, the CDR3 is TGTGCCACCAGCAGAGGGACAGGGCCCGGCAATGAGCAGTTCTTC. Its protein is CATSRGTGPGNEQFF.

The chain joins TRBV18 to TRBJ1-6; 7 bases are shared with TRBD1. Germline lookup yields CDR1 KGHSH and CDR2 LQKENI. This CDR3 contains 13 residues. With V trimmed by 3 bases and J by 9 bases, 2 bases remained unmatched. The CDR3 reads CASSPDRTSPLHF. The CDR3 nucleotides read TGTGCCAGCTCACCGGACAGGACTTCACCCCTCCACTTT.

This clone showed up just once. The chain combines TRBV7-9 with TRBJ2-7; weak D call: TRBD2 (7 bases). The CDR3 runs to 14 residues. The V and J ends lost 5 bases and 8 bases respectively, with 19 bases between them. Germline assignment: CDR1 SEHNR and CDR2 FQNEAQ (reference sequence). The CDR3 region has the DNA TGTGCCAGCAGCCCCGGCGAGGGAGGGGGGAAGCAGTACTTC. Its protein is CASSPGEGGGKQYF.

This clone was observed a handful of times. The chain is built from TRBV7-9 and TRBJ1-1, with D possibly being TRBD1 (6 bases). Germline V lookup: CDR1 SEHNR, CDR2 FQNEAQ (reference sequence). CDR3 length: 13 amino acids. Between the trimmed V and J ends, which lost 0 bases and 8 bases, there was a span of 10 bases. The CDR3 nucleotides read TGTGCCAGCAGCTTAGCGGGACACCTAGAAGCTTTCTTT. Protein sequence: CASSLAGHLEAFF.

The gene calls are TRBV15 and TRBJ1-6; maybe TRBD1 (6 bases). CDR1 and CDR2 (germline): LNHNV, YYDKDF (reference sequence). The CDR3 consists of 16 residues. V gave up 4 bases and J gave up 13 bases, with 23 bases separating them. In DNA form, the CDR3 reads TGTGCCACCAGCACTCACTACGGCCAGGGGCCCGCGCCCCTCCACTTT. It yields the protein CATSTHYGQGPAPLHF. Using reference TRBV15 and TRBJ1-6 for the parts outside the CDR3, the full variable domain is DAMVIQNPRYQVTQFGKPVTLSCSQTLNHNVMYWYQQKSSQAPKLLFHYYDKDFNNEADTPDNFQSRRPNTSFCFLDIRSPGLGDTAMYLCATSTHYGQGPAPLHFGNGTRLTVT.

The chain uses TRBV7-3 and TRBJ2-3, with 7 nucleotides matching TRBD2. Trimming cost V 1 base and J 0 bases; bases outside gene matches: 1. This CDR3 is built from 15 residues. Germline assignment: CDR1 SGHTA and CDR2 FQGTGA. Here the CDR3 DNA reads TGTGCCAGCAGCTTAATGGGAGGGAGCACAGATACGCAGTATTTT. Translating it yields CASSLMGGSTDTQYF.